Following are 25 T cell receptor beta chains from one sample sequenced in a study of response to subunit inactivated influenza vaccine (dated by TCRdb to between 2017 and 2018). In light of the paper, this sample's time point label describes: approximately 40 days after influenza vaccine administration. The library relied on RT-PCR. The run used an Illumina HiSeq 2500. TCRdb handled the public reads itself, with Q25 trimming in fastp and clone calling in MiXCR, and kept productive beta chains. When rows share a CDR3 protein, they turn into one entry using the most common DNA and genes. The sample records about 480,000 distinct CDR3 sequences, over 10% of which are singletons. Over 10% of the sample comes from the top ten. The sample consisted of PBMCs from blood, taken roughly 6 weeks after vaccination. Every receptor here comes from a man over 45 who received an inactivated influenza vaccine. Donor details come from another sample of the same person, matched by shared clones.

This clonotype was recorded only once. The rearrangement joins TRBV6-2 or TRBV6-3 to TRBJ2-5; either TRBD1 or TRBD2 may supply D (5 bases each). Trimming cost V 5 bases and J 2 bases, with 15 bases left between them. The CDR3 consists of 15 residues. CDR1 and CDR2 (germline): MNHEY, SVGEGT. Here the CDR3 DNA reads TGTGCCAGCAGTCGGACCGGGACGTTTCAAGAGACCCAGTACTTC. Encoded protein: CASSRTGTFQETQYF.

This clonotype was observed many times. The J gene is TRBJ1-1, the V gene TRBV12-3 or TRBV12-4; no clear D. The CDR3 is 15 residues long. Deletions cut 5 bases from V and 0 bases from J, with 13 bases between. DNA of the CDR3: TGTGCCAGCAGTGTGTCGGGCCCGATGAACACTGAAGCTTTCTTT. Protein product: CASSVSGPMNTEAFF.

This clonotype was observed a handful of times. This rearrangement joins TRBV29-1 to TRBJ2-2; 9 positions match TRBD1. V lost 6 bases and J lost 6; bases outside the gene matches: 17. Germline CDR1 is SQVTM and CDR2 is ANQGSEA. There are 17 residues in the CDR3. The CDR3 spells CSVGLIRSGQGAGELFF. CDR3 nucleotide sequence: TGCAGCGTCGGTCTTATCAGATCGGGACAGGGTGCCGGGGAGCTGTTTTTT.

This clonotype has only a few counts. The chain links TRBV3-1 to TRBJ2-1; D is ambiguous. Germline V gene lookup returns CDR1 LGHDT and CDR2 YNNKEL (reference sequence). V lost 1 base and J 4 bases, leaving 11 bases between the germline ends. The CDR3 consists of 15 residues. The CDR3 nucleotides are TGTGCCAGCAGCCAAGTAAAAGGGTTATACAATGAGCAGTTCTTC. It encodes CASSQVKGLYNEQFF.

The chain carries TRBV18 and TRBJ1-5, with TRBD1 identical over 7 bases. Losses at the gene ends were 6 bases for V and 7 bases for J; bases not matched to a gene: 9. The CDR3 extends over 14 amino acids. Germline V gives CDR1 KGHSH, CDR2 LQKENI. DNA for the CDR3: TGTGCCAGCTCTGAACAGGGGTTGGGACAGCCCCAGCATTTT. Its protein is CASSEQGLGQPQHF.

The chain is built from TRBV6-2 or TRBV6-3 and TRBJ1-5, with D uncertain. Germline V gene data show CDR1 as MNHEY and CDR2 as SVGEGT. The CDR3 totals 17 residues. V gave up 7 bases and J gave up 3 bases, with 22 bases separating them. The CDR3 sequence: CASIPGGVEHPNQPQHF. The DNA for the CDR3 is TGTGCCAGCATCCCCGGTGGGGTCGAACACCCCAATCAGCCCCAGCATTTT.

This clonotype came up a few times. This chain connects TRBV20-1 to TRBJ2-7; 7 bases are shared with TRBD1. The CDR3 covers 14 residues. Germline values: CDR1 DFQATT, CDR2 SNEGSKA (reference sequence). Germline trimming cut 3 bases from V and 6 bases from J; bases unmatched to any gene: 11. The CDR3 reads CSASPGTVFSEQYF. For the CDR3, the DNA is TGCAGTGCTAGTCCCGGGACAGTATTCTCCGAGCAGTACTTC.

This clonotype is medium-sized in the sample. The genes are TRBV7-2 and TRBJ2-5, with D unclear. The CDR3 is 14 residues long. Germline loops: CDR1 SGHTA, CDR2 FQGNSA. V gave up 3 bases and J gave up 1 base, with 9 bases separating them. CDR3 DNA: TGTGCCAGCAGCTTGAACCCGTTCCAAGAGACCCAGTACTTC. Translated: CASSLNPFQETQYF.

The chain has TRBV20-1 and TRBJ2-3, with 9 nucleotides matching TRBD1. The CDR3 is 15 amino acids. The junction had 5 bases not matched to a gene; V was cut back by 3 bases and J by 1 base. The V gene's germline CDR1 is DFQATT and CDR2 SNEGSKA (reference sequence). The CDR3 DNA sequence: TGCAGTGCTAGTCAGGACAGGGGAGGCACAGATACGCAGTATTTT. Translation: CSASQDRGGTDTQYF.

The table lists this clonotype with a few counts. The gene calls are TRBV11-2 and TRBJ2-3; 10 bases are a match to TRBD2. Germline assignment: CDR1 SGHAT and CDR2 FQNNGV. The CDR3 extends over 20 amino acids. V lost 5 bases and J lost 0; bases outside the gene matches: 17. CDR3 DNA sequence: TGTGCCAGCAGCCAGGCTCCATGGGCTAGCGGGAGATCTAGCACAGATACGCAGTATTTT. It is translated as CASSQAPWASGRSSTDTQYF.

This clonotype has at least ten counts. V and J are TRBV20-1 and TRBJ2-1; no firm D call. The CDR3 contains 13 residues. Germline lookup yields CDR1 DFQATT and CDR2 SNEGSKA (reference sequence). V was cut by 4 bases and J by 0 bases, with 7 bases left in between. DNA for the CDR3: TGCAGTGCTACCCGGAGCTCCTACAATGAGCAGTTCTTC. Protein: CSATRSSYNEQFF.

This chain links TRBV4-3 with TRBJ2-1, with D unclear. Germline CDR1 and CDR2: LGHNA and YSLEER. The CDR3 covers 18 residues. Trimming stripped 0 bases from V and 2 bases from J, with 17 bases between. CDR3 coding DNA: TGCGCCAGCAGCCAAGATTCCAGTCGGCGCGTCGCCTACAATGAGCAGTTCTTC. The encoded protein is CASSQDSSRRVAYNEQFF.

There are many counts of this clonotype. The chain joins TRBV6-1 to TRBJ1-1, with D uncertain. The V end lost 5 bases, the J end lost 4 bases, and 14 bases lay between the germline ends. Germline values: CDR1 MNHNS, CDR2 SASEGT. CDR3 length: 14 residues. CDR3 amino acids: CASSPTNEATEAFF. The CDR3 coding sequence is TGTGCCAGCAGTCCCACTAACGAGGCCACTGAAGCTTTCTTT.

The sample holds a few counts of this clonotype. The chain links TRBV9 to TRBJ2-4; tentatively, D is TRBD1 or TRBD2 (5 bases each). This CDR3 is built from 14 residues. V was clipped by 0 bases and J by 16 bases, with 20 bases between them. The germline gives CDR1 SGDLS, CDR2 YYNGEE. The CDR3 here is CASSVVGRARHLYF. The CDR3 DNA reads TGTGCCAGCAGCGTAGTGGGACGGGCCCGGCATTTATACTTC. Supplemented by reference TRBV9 and TRBJ2-4, the full variable domain reads DSGVTQTPKHLITATGQRVTLRCSPRSGDLSVYWYQQSLDQGLQFLIQYYNGEERAKGNILERFSAQQFPDLHSELNLSSLELGDSALYFCASSVVGRARHLYFGAGTRLSVL.

This clonotype was recorded a few times. The chain is built from TRBV20-1 and TRBJ1-5; 9 bases agree with TRBD1. The CDR3 totals 14 residues. The V gene's germline CDR1 is DFQATT and CDR2 SNEGSKA (reference sequence). V gave up 5 bases and J gave up 4 bases; unmatched junction bases: 6. CDR3 protein: CSAVDRGGNQPQHF. CDR3 nucleotide sequence: TGCAGTGCTGTGGACAGGGGAGGGAATCAGCCCCAGCATTTT.

This CDR3 reads CASSLSWTGGNSGANVLTF. The CDR3 nucleotides are TGTGCCAGCAGCTTAAGCTGGACAGGGGGGAACTCTGGGGCCAACGTCCTGACTTTC. The chain employs TRBV7-3 and TRBJ2-6; TRBD1 agrees at 10 bases. Germline V gives CDR1 SGHTA, CDR2 FQGTGA. This CDR3 contains 19 residues. The V segment lost 1 base and the J segment 0 bases; nucleotides outside the gene matches: 6. The full variable domain, completed using reference TRBV7-3 and TRBJ2-6, is GAGVSQTPSNKVTEKGKYVELRCDPISGHTALYWYRQSLGQGPEFLIYFQGTGAADDSGLPNDRFFAVRPEGSVSTLKIQRTERGDSAVYLCASSLSWTGGNSGANVLTFGAGSRLTVL.

The chain uses TRBV11-2 and TRBJ2-7; TRBD2 might be the D (5 bases). The V gene's germline CDR1 is SGHAT and CDR2 FQNNGV. V gave up 6 bases and J gave up 7 bases, with 13 bases separating them. The CDR3 contains 12 residues. As DNA, the CDR3 is TGTGCCAGCAGTTCCTCCCGGGGAGAGCAGTACTTC. Its protein is CASSSSRGEQYF.

This clonotype turned up a few times. This chain joins TRBV4-2 and TRBJ1-1, with D perhaps matching TRBD1 (6 bases). V gave up 5 bases and J gave up 1 base, with 14 bases separating them. CDR1 and CDR2 (germline): LGHNA, YNFKEQ. CDR3 size: 15 residues. The CDR3 DNA sequence: TGTGCCAGCAGCGCACACAGGGAGGGGAACACTGAAGCTTTCTTT. This codes for CASSAHREGNTEAFF.

This sequence joins TRBV7-2 and TRBJ2-7; D not certain. Germline CDR1 reads SGHTA; CDR2 reads FQGNSA. Trimming stripped 5 bases from V and 6 bases from J, with 11 bases between. The CDR3 contains 12 residues. CDR3: CASSQTSGEQYF. CDR3 nucleotides: TGTGCCAGCAGCCAGACATCGGGCGAGCAGTACTTC. Based on the CDR3 plus reference TRBV7-2 and TRBJ2-7, the full variable domain is GAGVSQSPSNKVTEKGKDVELRCDPISGHTALYWYRQSLGQGLEFLIYFQGNSAPDKSGLPSDRFSAERTGGSVSTLTIQRTQQEDSAVYLCASSQTSGEQYFGPGTRLTVT.

The gene calls are TRBV6-2 or TRBV6-3 and TRBJ1-1; D unresolved. Per the germline V gene, CDR1 is MNHEY and CDR2 is SVGEGT. This CDR3 contains 14 residues. With 8 bases removed from V and 1 base from J, the gap between germline ends came to 14 bases. CDR3 coding DNA: TGTGCCAGCGGCAAAAGACGGACGAACACTGAAGCTTTCTTT. This codes for CASGKRRTNTEAFF.

This clonotype was counted a few times. J is TRBJ2-5 and V is TRBV4-2; 12 bases are a match to TRBD1. Trimming removed 0 bases from V and 5 bases from J; junction bases left unmatched: 4. Germline CDR1 and CDR2: LGHNA and YNFKEQ. There are 16 residues in the CDR3. CDR3 sequence: CASSQDGTGGVETQYF. DNA for the CDR3: TGTGCCAGCAGCCAAGATGGGACAGGGGGCGTGGAGACCCAGTACTTC.

This clonotype was counted a few times. This sequence joins TRBV29-1 and TRBJ2-7, with a possible D match to TRBD1 (5 bases). V lost 6 bases, J lost 0 bases, and 9 bases lay in between. Germline-derived CDR1 and CDR2 are SQVTM and ANQGSEA. This CDR3 comprises 12 residues. The CDR3 sequence: CSVTGVSYEQYF. CDR3 DNA sequence: TGCAGCGTAACAGGAGTCTCCTACGAGCAGTACTTC.

In this sample, this clonotype turned up a few times. V gene TRBV6-2 or TRBV6-3 combines with J gene TRBJ1-1, with TRBD1 as a possible D gene (5 bases). Trimming stripped 3 bases from V and 6 bases from J, with 8 bases between. The CDR3 is made up of 12 amino acids. In germline, CDR1 is MNHEY, CDR2 SVGEGT. CDR3 protein: CASSYTGPEAFF. Written as DNA, the CDR3 is TGTGCCAGCAGTTATACAGGCCCTGAAGCTTTCTTT.

The chain is built from TRBV10-2 and TRBJ2-3; 10 nucleotides match TRBD2. The junction had 8 bases not matched to a gene; V was cut back by 6 bases and J by 2 bases. The germline CDR1 and CDR2 sequences are WSHSY and SAAADI. The CDR3 consists of 16 residues. In DNA, the CDR3 is TGCGCCAGCAGCCCTCGGACTAGCGGTAACACAGATACGCAGTATTTT. Translating gives CASSPRTSGNTDTQYF.

The sample holds a few counts of this clonotype. The CDR3 region is CASSQEAGTGTEAFF. The CDR3 nucleotides are TGTGCCAGCAGCCAAGAGGCAGGGACGGGGACTGAAGCTTTCTTT. The chain uses TRBV3-1 and TRBJ1-1, with D perhaps TRBD1 (5 bases). V lost 0 bases and J lost 5, with 13 bases in between. This CDR3 is built from 15 residues. Germline V gene lookup returns CDR1 LGHDT and CDR2 YNNKEL (reference sequence).